Listed below are T cell receptor beta chains from one sample, sequenced in a study of STAT3 mutations in large granular lymphocyte leukemia. This table comes from immunoSEQ multiplex PCR, and its TCRdb copy is limited to in-frame clones, with some not included. This sample carries about 40,000 clones, about 88% of them seen once, and the ten largest clones take over 0.35%. What was sequenced was PBMCs. The receptors originated from a human donor with T large granular lymphocyte leukemia. Some clones in this sample may be carry-over from other donors' samples. Each CDR3 is given with its conserved first and last residue. The D gene is left open where the match is weak.

D gene | J gene | V gene | CDR3 protein
TRBD2 | TRBJ2-6 | TRBV7-2 | CASSLLIAGAGANVLTF
TRBD2 | TRBJ2-7 | TRBV7-2 | CASSLGGLAGGGEQYF
TRBD1 | TRBJ2-3 | TRBV5-1 | CASSLGQGSTDTQYF
TRBD1 | TRBJ2-3 | TRBV18 | CASSPGQGTDTQYF
NA | TRBJ1-1 | TRBV27 | CASAGAGPNTEAFF
NA | TRBJ1-5 | TRBV28 | CASSLAGNQPQHF
TRBD2 | TRBJ2-3 | TRBV30 | CACSGGAGTDTQYF
NA | TRBJ1-3 | TRBV5-4 | CASTNRQGSTGNTIYF
NA | TRBJ1-6 | TRBV11-3 | CASSADLNSPLHF
NA | TRBJ2-1 | TRBV19 | CASTPGGLNPYNEQFF
NA | TRBJ1-3 | TRBV6-5 | CASSYGPSGNTIYF
NA | TRBJ2-2 | TRBV19 | CASSGITNTGELFF
TRBD1 | TRBJ2-2 | TRBV5-1 | CASKPGQGLSGELFF
NA | TRBJ1-6 | TRBV19 | CASSTAPPGGNSPLHF
NA | TRBJ2-3 | TRBV5-1 | CASSSLGRTYDRGTDTQYF
TRBD1 | TRBJ2-1 | TRBV9 | CASSLDGTDYNEQFF
NA | TRBJ1-4 | TRBV11-2 | CASRSTGSYNEKLFF
TRBD2 | TRBJ2-3 | TRBV7-6 | CASSRGGGDTQYF
NA | TRBJ1-1 | TRBV13 | CASSLDPGQNTEAFF